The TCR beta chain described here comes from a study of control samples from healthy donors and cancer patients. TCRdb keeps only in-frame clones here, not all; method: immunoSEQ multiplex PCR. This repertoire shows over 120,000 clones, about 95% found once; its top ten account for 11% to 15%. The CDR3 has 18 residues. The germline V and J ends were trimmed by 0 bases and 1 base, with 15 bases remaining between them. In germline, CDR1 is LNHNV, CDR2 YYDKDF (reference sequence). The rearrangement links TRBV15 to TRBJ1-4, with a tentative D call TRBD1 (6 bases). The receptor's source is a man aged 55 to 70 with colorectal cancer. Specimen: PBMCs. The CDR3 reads CATSRDRSGAGTNEKLFF. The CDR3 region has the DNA TGTGCCACCAGCAGAGATAGATCAGGGGCCGGAACTAATGAAAAACTGTTTTTT.